Each of the 13 T cell receptor beta chains below was sequenced from the same sample in a study of blood T cell repertoires in COVID-19 (dated by TCRdb to 2020 to 2021). The library was prepared using the immunoSEQ multiplex PCR assay. Sourced from immuneACCESS, this table was stored by TCRdb with only in-frame sequences that have V and J called. A share of the clones is absent; for the studies checked, an unresolved V gene accounts for under half, and the remainder has no known explanation. The sample table lists a few hundred thousand clones, about 90% of them with a count of one. 6.4% of the sample comes from the top ten. Sequenced material: peripheral blood. The receptors derive from a man between 18 and 29 years old who had recovered from COVID-19.

The chain recombines TRBV6-4 with TRBJ2-2; maybe TRBD2 (5 bases). Trimming pared 5 bases from V and 4 bases from J, leaving 8 bases between. The germline V gene has CDR1 MRHNA and CDR2 SNTAGT. The CDR3 length is 13 residues. The DNA of the CDR3 is TGTGCCAGCAGTTTCGGAGGCACCGGGGAGCTGTTTTTT. The encoded protein is CASSFGGTGELFF.

The J gene is TRBJ1-1, the V gene TRBV2; D not resolved. The CDR3 consists of 12 residues. The V gene lost 5 bases and the J gene lost 7 bases, with 11 bases spanning the gap. CDR1 and CDR2 (germline): SNHLY, FYNNEI. The CDR3 nucleotides are TGTGCCAGCAGTCGCTCAGGAGGTGAAGCTTTCTTT. This gives the protein CASSRSGGEAFF. Combining the CDR3 with reference TRBV2 and TRBJ1-1 gives the whole variable domain EPEVTQTPSHQVTQMGQEVILRCVPISNHLYFYWYRQILGQKVEFLVSFYNNEISEKSEIFDDQFSVERPDGSNFTLKIRSTKLEDSAMYFCASSRSGGEAFFGQGTRLTVV.

CDR3 nucleotides: TGTGCCAGCAGGTCACCGGCCCGGGAAGATGGCTACACCTTC. As protein: CASRSPAREDGYTF. The V gene is TRBV27, the J gene TRBJ1-2; D is uncertain. The V and J ends lost 6 bases and 6 bases respectively, with 17 bases between them. Germline assignment: CDR1 MNHEY and CDR2 SMNVEV (reference sequence). The CDR3 consists of 14 residues.

The chain links TRBV3-1 (or the pseudogene TRBV3-2) to TRBJ1-2, with TRBD1 matching over 7 bases. The V segment lost 5 bases and the J segment 2 bases; nucleotides outside the gene matches: 5. The CDR3 sequence is 14 residues long. Looked up from germline, CDR1 is LGHDT and CDR2 is YNNKEL (reference sequence). CDR3 nucleotide sequence: TGTGCCAGCAGCTCCCTACAGGGGAACTATGGCTACACCTTC. It encodes CASSSLQGNYGYTF.

The chain links TRBV11-3 to TRBJ2-5; TRBD2 agrees at 14 bases. J gave up 5 bases and V 5 bases, and 7 bases lay outside the gene matches. Germline CDR1 reads SGHNT; CDR2 reads YENEEA. This CDR3 comprises 16 residues. The CDR3 DNA sequence: TGTGCCAGCAGCCCGGGACTAGCGGGAGTGGGTGAGACCCAGTACTTC. Its protein product is CASSPGLAGVGETQYF.

DNA for the CDR3: TGTGCCAGCAGCCCCCTAGCGGGGCAGGACTACGAGCAGTACTTC. Its translation: CASSPLAGQDYEQYF. The rearrangement uses TRBV7-6 and TRBJ2-7; 9 bases fit TRBD2. CDR3 length: 15 amino acids. Germline-derived CDR1 and CDR2 are SGHVS and FNYEAQ. J gave up 3 bases and V 5 bases, and 8 bases lay outside the gene matches.

The J gene is TRBJ1-2, the V gene TRBV11-2, with unresolved D. V lost 0 bases and J 5 bases, leaving 10 bases between the germline ends. The CDR3 consists of 14 residues. From germline, CDR1 is SGHAT and CDR2 FQNNGV. The CDR3 DNA reads as TGTGCCAGCAGCTTAGATCTATCAAGTTATGGCTACACCTTC. As protein: CASSLDLSSYGYTF.

The gene calls are TRBV5-1 and TRBJ2-2, with 7 bases aligning to TRBD1. V trimming: 7 bases; J trimming: 5 bases; junction bases outside the gene matches: 11. The CDR3 has 15 amino acids. The germline V gene has CDR1 SGHRS and CDR2 YFSETQ. CDR3 sequence: CASGPQGLGTGELFF. CDR3 coding DNA: TGCGCCAGCGGCCCACAGGGGTTAGGAACCGGGGAGCTGTTTTTT.

The rearrangement joins TRBV10-2 to TRBJ2-1; 9 bases fit TRBD2. Trimming cost V 8 bases and J 5 bases; bases outside gene matches: 10. The CDR3 has 15 amino acids. In germline, CDR1 is WSHSY, CDR2 SAAADI. The CDR3 DNA follows: TGCGCCAGCCAGCCTTTAGCGGGAGTCCACAATGAGCAGTTCTTC. Translated, it gives CASQPLAGVHNEQFF.

V and J are TRBV18 and TRBJ1-5, with D unresolved. CDR1 and CDR2 (germline): KGHSH, LQKENI. This CDR3 region has 14 residues. V lost 3 bases and J 2 bases, leaving 8 bases between the germline ends. CDR3 DNA: TGTGCCAGCTCACCGAGTCAGGGCAATCAGCCCCAGCATTTT. Its translation is CASSPSQGNQPQHF.

V and J are TRBV11-2 and TRBJ1-3, with no clear D. Trimming pared 5 bases from V and 2 bases from J, leaving 25 bases between. The CDR3 sequence is 19 residues long. Germline values: CDR1 SGHAT, CDR2 FQNNGV. The CDR3 region is CASSPHKSQRRSTGNTIYF. CDR3 nucleotide sequence: TGTGCCAGCAGCCCCCACAAAAGTCAGAGGAGATCCACTGGAAACACCATATATTTT.

The chain uses TRBV10-2 and TRBJ1-1; 7 bases match TRBD1. V lost 3 bases to trimming and J lost 5 bases; unmatched junction nucleotides: 6. The CDR3 is made up of 14 amino acids. CDR1 and CDR2 from the germline V gene are WSHSY and SAAADI. For the CDR3, the DNA is TGCGCCAGCAGTGAACAGGGGACGCAAACTGAAGCTTTCTTT. Residues: CASSEQGTQTEAFF.

The V and J genes are TRBV5-4 and TRBJ2-5; 7 nucleotides line up with TRBD2. The junction had 4 bases not matched to a gene; V was cut back by 4 bases and J by 1 base. The CDR3 covers 14 residues. In germline, CDR1 is SGHNT, CDR2 YYREEE (reference sequence). The CDR3 nucleotides are TGTGCCAGCAGCCAAACTAGCGCCCAAGAGACCCAGTACTTC. Translated, it gives CASSQTSAQETQYF.